The source of this TCR beta chain is a study of identical twins (TCRdb year 2016). The study in broad terms: To test whether fetal clonotypes persist, the study used deep sequencing on TCR alpha and beta repertoires from monozygotic twins, unrelated adults of various ages, and cord blood. To rule out contamination, the twin experiments were replicated at different times with different library preparation protocols.

Overall study results and their limits: Because the same donors could not be followed over many years, conclusions were based on cross-sectional statistical analysis. In monozygotic twins, out-of-frame TCR alpha sharing was systematically underestimated by recombination models, although the models agreed with sharing between unrelated individuals. Compared with coincidental sharing between unrelated individuals, out-of-frame TCR alpha sequences shared between twins showed an excess of sequences with low generation probability. Invariant T cells such as MAIT and iNKT could partly confound zero-insertion analyses, though diverse VJ usage argued against this for most clonotypes. Fewer insertions were carried by abundant cord blood beta clonotypes; a weaker similar trend was observed in young adult naive repertoires, while no such trend was observed in memory repertoires. The excess sharing between twins in beta out-of-frame sequences was weaker because fewer shared sequences reduced the signal-to-noise ratio.

Every donor in the study was a healthy Caucasian. Three pairs of female monozygotic twins, all aged roughly 18 to 29 years, were included in the twin cohort. CD4+ and CD8+ T cell populations were isolated with positive isolation kits from Invitrogen. Remarks on this clonotype: Its antigen is not yet known. Base quality data are lacking; no much larger clone is found one base away.

Inclusive of the bounding cysteine and phenylalanine, the CDR3 is 13 residues long. Left in the record is the CDR3 DNA by itself, 39 bases read in frame from the first base. Cut back by 8 bases and 4 bases, the V and J ends lie 11 bases apart. The germline V gene (reference sequence) gives CDR1 as SEHNR and CDR2 as FQNEAQ. Libraries came from 5' RACE. This sample was sequenced with an Illumina HiSeq 2000. Template switching added a universal primer binding site, and the final cDNA carried a unique molecular identifier that allowed TCR cDNA molecules to be counted accurately. Specific primers in the conserved constant-segment region were used to synthesize first-strand cDNA for the TCR alpha and beta chains. To control for contamination, every cDNA library was double barcoded, receiving both a SMART-Mk sample barcode and Illumina barcodes. TruSeq adapter sequences along with Illumina sample barcodes were introduced in two successive PCR steps. TCR alpha and beta cDNA libraries were sequenced on the Illumina HiSeq platform with custom primers. The original pipeline was this. MiGEC was used to process raw reads and extract unique molecular identifiers, and MiXCR was used to find CDR3 positions. Recombination models were inferred per individual with the repgenHMM and IGoR tools using an EM algorithm. Shared clonotypes were analyzed with the tcR package in R, and sharing was normalized by the product of cloneset sizes. Out-of-frame nonproductive sequences were analyzed to study raw recombination free of thymic and clonal selection effects. TCRdb itself trimmed the public reads at Q25 with fastp, ran MiXCR and retained productive beta chains. Duplicate CDR3 protein sequences are folded into a single record with the most common DNA and genes. In this record, the V and J calls reflect TCRdb's handling and not the investigators' own analysis. The sample has about 530,000 distinct CDR3 sequences on record, under 25% of them singletons. Clones ranked in the top ten supply approximately 0.5% of the sample.

These data also formed part of another study, on yellow fever vaccine responses in identical twins. Looking at the second paper: The authors reported that the T cell response to vaccination in identical twins appeared partly convergent and partly personalized. The study precisely tracked vaccine-responding T cell clones in identical twins.

Material for sequencing was CD4+ T cells sorted from blood. This receptor was obtained from a woman aged 18 to 35 in good health. In this chain, TRBV7-9 is recombined with TRBJ1-4; the D gene identity is not certain. CDR3 region: CASCPFGNEKLFF. Read as DNA, the sequence is TGTGCCAGCTGCCCCTTTGGTAATGAAAAACTGTTTTTT.